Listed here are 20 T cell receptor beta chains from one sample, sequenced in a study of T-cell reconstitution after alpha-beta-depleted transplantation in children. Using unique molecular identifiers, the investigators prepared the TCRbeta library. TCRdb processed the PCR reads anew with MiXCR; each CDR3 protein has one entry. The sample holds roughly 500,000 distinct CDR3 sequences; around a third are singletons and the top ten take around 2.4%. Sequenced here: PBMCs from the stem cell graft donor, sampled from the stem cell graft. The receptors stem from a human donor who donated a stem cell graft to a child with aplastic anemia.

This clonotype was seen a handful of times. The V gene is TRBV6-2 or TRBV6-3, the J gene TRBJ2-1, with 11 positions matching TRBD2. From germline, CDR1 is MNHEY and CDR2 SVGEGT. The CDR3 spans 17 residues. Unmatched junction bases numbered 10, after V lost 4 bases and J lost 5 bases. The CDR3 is CASSFLSGRARDNEQFF. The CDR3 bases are TGTGCCAGCAGTTTCCTTAGCGGGAGGGCCAGAGACAATGAGCAGTTCTTC.

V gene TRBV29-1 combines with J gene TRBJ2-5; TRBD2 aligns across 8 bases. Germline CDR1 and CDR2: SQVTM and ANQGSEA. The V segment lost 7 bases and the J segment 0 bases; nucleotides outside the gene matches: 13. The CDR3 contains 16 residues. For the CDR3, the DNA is TGCAGCGGATGGGGGGGTGGCGGGAGGAACCAAGAGACCCAGTACTTC. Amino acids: CSGWGGGGRNQETQYF.

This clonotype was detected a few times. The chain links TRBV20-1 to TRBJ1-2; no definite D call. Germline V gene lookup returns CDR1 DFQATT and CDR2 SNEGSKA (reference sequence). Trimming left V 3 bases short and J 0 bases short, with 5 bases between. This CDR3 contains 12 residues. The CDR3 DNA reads TGCAGTGCTAGCAGGACTAACTATGGCTACACCTTC. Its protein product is CSASRTNYGYTF.

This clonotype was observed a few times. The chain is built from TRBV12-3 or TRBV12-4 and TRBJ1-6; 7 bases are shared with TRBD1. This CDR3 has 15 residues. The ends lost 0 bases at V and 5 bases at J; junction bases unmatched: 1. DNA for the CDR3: TGTGCCAGCAGTTTAGCGGACAGGAATAATTCACCCCTCCACTTT. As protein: CASSLADRNNSPLHF.

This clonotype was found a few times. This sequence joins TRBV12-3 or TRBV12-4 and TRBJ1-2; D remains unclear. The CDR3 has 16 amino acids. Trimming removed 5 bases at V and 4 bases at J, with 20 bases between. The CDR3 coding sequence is TGTGCCAGCAGTCATCACCATAGCGGCCGCGCCTATGGCTACACCTTC. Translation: CASSHHHSGRAYGYTF.

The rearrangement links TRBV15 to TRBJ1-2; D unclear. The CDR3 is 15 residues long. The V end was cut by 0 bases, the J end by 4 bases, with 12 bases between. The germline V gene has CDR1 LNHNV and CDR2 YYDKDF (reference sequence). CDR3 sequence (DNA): TGTGCCACCAGCAGAGAAATGGGCCAGAGCTATGGCTACACCTTC. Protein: CATSREMGQSYGYTF.

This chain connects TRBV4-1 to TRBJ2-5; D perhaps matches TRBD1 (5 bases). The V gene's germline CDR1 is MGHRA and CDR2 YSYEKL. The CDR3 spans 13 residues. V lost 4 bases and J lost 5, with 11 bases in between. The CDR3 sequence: CASSPLGLETQYF. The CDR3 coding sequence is TGCGCCAGCAGCCCCCTGGGGCTGGAGACCCAGTACTTC.

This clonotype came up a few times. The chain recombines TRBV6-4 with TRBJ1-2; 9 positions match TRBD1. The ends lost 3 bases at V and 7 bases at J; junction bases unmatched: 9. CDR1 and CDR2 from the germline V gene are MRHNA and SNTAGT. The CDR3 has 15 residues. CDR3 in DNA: TGTGCCAGCAGTGAAAGGGGACAGGGACTTGGTGGCTACACCTTC. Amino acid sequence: CASSERGQGLGGYTF.

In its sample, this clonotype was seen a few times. In nucleotides, the CDR3 is TGTGCCAGCAGTGAAGCGGGTTATGGCTACACCTTC. This sequence encodes CASSEAGYGYTF. V gene TRBV25-1 combines with J gene TRBJ1-2; D remains unclear. The CDR3 is 12 amino acids. The germline gives CDR1 MGHDK, CDR2 SYGVNS. Trimming left V 2 bases short and J 5 bases short, with 6 bases between.

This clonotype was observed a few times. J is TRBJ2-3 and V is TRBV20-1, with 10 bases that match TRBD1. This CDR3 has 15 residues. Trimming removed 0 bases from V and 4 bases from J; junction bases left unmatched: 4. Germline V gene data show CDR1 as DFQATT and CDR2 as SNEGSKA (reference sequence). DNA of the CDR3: TGCAGTGCTAGAGATGTGGGACAGGGGTCAGATACGCAGTATTTT. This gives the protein CSARDVGQGSDTQYF.

The CDR3 nucleotides are TGTGCCAGCAGCTTAGGGACAGGGGCCCCACAGCCCCAGCATTTT. Translation: CASSLGTGAPQPQHF. The V gene is TRBV7-8, the J gene TRBJ1-5, with TRBD1 identical over 9 bases. The CDR3 is 15 residues long. CDR1 is SGHVS, CDR2 FQNEAQ, per germline. The V gene end was trimmed by 1 base and the J gene end by 7 bases; junction bases not matched to a gene: 5.

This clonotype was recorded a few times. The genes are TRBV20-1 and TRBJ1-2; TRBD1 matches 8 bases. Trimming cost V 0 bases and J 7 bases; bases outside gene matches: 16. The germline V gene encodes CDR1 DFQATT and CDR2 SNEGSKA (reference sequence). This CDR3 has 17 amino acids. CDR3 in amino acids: CSARDLRTGGESSGYTF. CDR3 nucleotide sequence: TGCAGTGCTAGAGATCTTCGAACAGGGGGTGAATCAAGTGGCTACACCTTC.

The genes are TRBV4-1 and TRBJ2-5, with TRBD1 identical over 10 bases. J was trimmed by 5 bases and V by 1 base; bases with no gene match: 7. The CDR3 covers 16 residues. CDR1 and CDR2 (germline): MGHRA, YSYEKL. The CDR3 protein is CASSQGRQGAGETQYF. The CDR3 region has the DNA TGCGCCAGCAGCCAAGGCCGACAGGGGGCAGGGGAGACCCAGTACTTC.

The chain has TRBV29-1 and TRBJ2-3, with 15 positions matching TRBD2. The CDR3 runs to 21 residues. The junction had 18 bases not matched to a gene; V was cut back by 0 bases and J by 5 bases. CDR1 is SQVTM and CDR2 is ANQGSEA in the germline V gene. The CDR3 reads CSVEDRGGLAGGLAPGDTQYF. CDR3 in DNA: TGCAGCGTTGAAGATCGGGGGGGACTAGCGGGAGGACTTGCCCCTGGAGATACGCAGTATTTT.

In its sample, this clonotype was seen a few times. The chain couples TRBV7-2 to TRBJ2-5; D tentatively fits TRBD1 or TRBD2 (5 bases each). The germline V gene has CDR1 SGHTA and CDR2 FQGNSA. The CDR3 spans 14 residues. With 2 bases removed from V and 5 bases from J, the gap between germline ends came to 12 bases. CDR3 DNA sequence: TGTGCCAGCAGCTTATGGGGGAGAGGGGAGACCCAGTACTTC. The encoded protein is CASSLWGRGETQYF.

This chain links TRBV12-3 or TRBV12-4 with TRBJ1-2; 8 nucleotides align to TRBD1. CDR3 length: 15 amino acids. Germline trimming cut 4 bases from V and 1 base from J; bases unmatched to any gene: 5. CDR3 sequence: CASSSWDRFNYGYTF. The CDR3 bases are TGTGCCAGCAGTTCCTGGGACAGGTTTAACTATGGCTACACCTTC.

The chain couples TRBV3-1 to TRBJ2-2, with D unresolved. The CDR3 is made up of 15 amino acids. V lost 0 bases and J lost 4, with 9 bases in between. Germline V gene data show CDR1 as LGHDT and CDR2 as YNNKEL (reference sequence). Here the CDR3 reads CASSQDGLVTGELFF. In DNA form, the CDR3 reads TGTGCCAGCAGCCAAGATGGGCTTGTCACCGGGGAGCTGTTTTTT.

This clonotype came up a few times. The DNA of the CDR3 is TGCAGTGCTAGAGATGTAGGGATTAGCAATCAGCCCCAGCATTTT. Translated: CSARDVGISNQPQHF. The rearrangement links TRBV20-1 to TRBJ1-5; D unclear. Trimming cost V 0 bases and J 0 bases, with 9 bases left between them. CDR3 length: 15 residues. Germline values: CDR1 DFQATT, CDR2 SNEGSKA (reference sequence).

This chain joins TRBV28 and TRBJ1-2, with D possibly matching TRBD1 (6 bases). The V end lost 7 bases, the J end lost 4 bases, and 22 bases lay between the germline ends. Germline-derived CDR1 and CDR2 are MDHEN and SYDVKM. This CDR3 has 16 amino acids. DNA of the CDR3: TGTGCCAGCATCGCGGCAGGGGCGGGAGGTCCCTATGGCTACACCTTC. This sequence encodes CASIAAGAGGPYGYTF.

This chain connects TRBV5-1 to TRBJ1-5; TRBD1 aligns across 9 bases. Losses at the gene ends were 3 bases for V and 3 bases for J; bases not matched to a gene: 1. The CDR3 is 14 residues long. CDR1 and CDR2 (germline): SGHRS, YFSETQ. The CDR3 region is CASSWDRVNQPQHF. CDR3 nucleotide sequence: TGCGCCAGCAGCTGGGACAGGGTCAATCAGCCCCAGCATTTT.